The clone carrying this T cell receptor (beta chain) has a single count. Original handling: Quantification of nucleated cells was approximated via reference gene primer amplification. The repertoire was sequenced with immunoSEQ multiplex PCR; TCRdb's copy has only in-frame clones and lacks some. The DNA was the basis for D and trimming; V, J and clone size are from that table. The sample shows 110,000 to 150,000 clones, 88% of them seen only once. Per germline, CDR1 LNHDA and CDR2 SQIVND (reference sequence). Trimming took 0 bases from V and 3 from J, leaving 11 bases between them. The CDR3 has 15 amino acids. The data were taken from a study of blood T cell repertoires in COVID-19. Across the whole study: Samples came from the United States, Italy and Spain, spanning acute and convalescent COVID-19. The cDNA or gDNA used as material had been derived from T cells, B-cell-depleted T cells, or PBMCs.

Sequencing was performed on peripheral blood. The sequence was collected from a woman in her fifties or sixties with acute or convalescent COVID-19. V is TRBV19 and J is TRBJ1-2; D not resolved. CDR3 in amino acids: CASSIDRLGYYGYTF. The DNA of the CDR3 is TGTGCCAGTAGTATAGATCGTCTCGGGTACTATGGCTACACCTTC.